This T cell receptor beta chain was captured by sequencing in a study of cytomegalovirus exposure and HLA in healthy donors. Study-wide results and caveats: Immune exposure was documented only through CMV serostatus. TCR beta V- and J-gene trimming was later associated with a missense DCLRE1C variant. The study recorded fewer than 200 TCR beta chains that were cytomegalovirus-associated. A later analysis reportedly found fewer N-insertions in an Asian-associated ancestry cluster than the roughly 700-donor mean.

The PCR had 60 Vbeta and 13 Jbeta primers. TCRdb keeps only in-frame clones here, not all; method: immunoSEQ multiplex PCR. Of approximately 140,000 clones in the sample, just under 65% are singletons; the top ten hold roughly 7%. Germline V CDR1 and CDR2: GTSNPN, SVGIG (reference sequence). The V and J ends lost 1 base and 2 bases respectively, with 15 bases between them. This CDR3 spans 15 amino acids. Comment on this clone: What it binds is unknown.

Sequenced: PBMCs. This chain links TRBV30 with TRBJ2-7; D is perhaps TRBD2 (6 bases). This TCR derives from a woman aged 60-70 years in good health and CMV-seropositive. The CDR3 reads CAWSGGTPRTYEQYF. CDR3 DNA sequence: TGTGCCTGGAGTGGGGGGACTCCCAGAACCTACGAGCAGTACTTC.